This T cell receptor (beta chain) emerged from a study of T cells in Graves' hyperthyroidism and ophthalmopathy. Study-wide context: Before treatment of any kind, peripheral blood was taken at initial diagnosis. Whole-study findings and limits: In blood, most of the thyroid clonotypes expanded above 0.001 were also present. Ophthalmopathy cases were set apart from stable hyperthyroidism by a 13 V-J model.

Regions amplified from RNA transcripts were the TCR beta CDR3 regions. Researchers ran a first-round RT-PCR on the TCR CDR3 using the HTBI primer set. TCRdb re-called the multiplex PCR reads with MiXCR, one entry per CDR3 protein. The data contain roughly 560,000 distinct CDR3 sequences, approximately 15% of them singletons. V was trimmed by 7 bases and J by 0 bases, leaving 9 bases between them. The CDR3 has 14 residues. Germline V CDR1 and CDR2: LNHDA, SQIVND (reference sequence). Based on clinical symptoms, serum thyroxine and TRAb, thyroid ultrasound and orbital computed tomography, diagnoses were reached. This clonotype appeared many times. Antigen: not known.

The chain combines TRBV19 with TRBJ2-2; D is unclear. This receptor was identified in a woman between 40 and 50 years old with Graves' ophthalmopathy. The specimen was blood. CDR3 amino acids: CASKRSANTGELFF. The CDR3 DNA sequence: TGTGCCAGTAAACGCAGCGCGAACACCGGGGAGCTGTTTTTT.